These 7 T cell receptor beta chains were all obtained from the same sample, sequenced in a study of identical twins (dated by TCRdb to about 2016). The protocol used for the library was 5' RACE. TCRdb shows the sequencer as Illumina HiSeq 2000. TCRdb cleaned the public reads at Q25 with fastp, built clones with MiXCR and kept in-frame beta chains. Each record represents a unique CDR3 protein, reported with the most common genes and DNA among its rows. This sample holds approximately 600,000 distinct CDR3 sequences; 9% to 10% were observed only once. The ten top clones hold roughly 3% of the sample. These data were also filed under a second study, of yellow fever vaccine responses in identical twins.

Sequenced input: PBMCs. These receptors were obtained from a woman aged 18 to 35 in good health.

This chain joins TRBV19 and TRBJ2-7; TRBD1 or TRBD2 may be the D gene (5 bases each). The V end was cut by 4 bases, the J end by 7 bases, with 23 bases between. The CDR3 runs to 16 residues. In germline, CDR1 is LNHDA, CDR2 SQIVND (reference sequence). DNA for the CDR3: TGTGCCAGTAGTACCCACGGGACCGCCTTGGGATGGGAGCAGTACTTC. Its translation: CASSTHGTALGWEQYF.

The chain is built from TRBV10-3 and TRBJ2-7, with no clear D. Trimming took 10 bases from V and 3 from J, leaving 7 bases between them. Germline CDR1 reads ENHRY; CDR2 reads SYGVKD. The CDR3 is 10 amino acids. CDR3 amino acids: CATANYEQYF. In nucleotides, the CDR3 is TGTGCCACCGCTAACTACGAGCAGTACTTC.

The V and J genes are TRBV27 and TRBJ2-3; 9 bases are a match to TRBD2. Germline values: CDR1 MNHEY, CDR2 SMNVEV (reference sequence). The CDR3 consists of 16 residues. V was pared by 4 bases and J by 8 bases, with 13 bases of the junction left unmatched. The CDR3 DNA is TGTGCCAGCAGTTCCATTGGAGCGGGAGGAGTGGGTACGCAGTATTTT. Amino acid sequence: CASSSIGAGGVGTQYF.

The gene calls are TRBV5-1 and TRBJ2-1; 11 bases line up with TRBD2. The CDR3 consists of 15 residues. V was clipped by 0 bases and J by 7 bases; unmatched bases: 3. Germline V gene lookup returns CDR1 SGHRS and CDR2 YFSETQ. CDR3 nucleotide sequence: TGCGCCAGCAGCTTGGGGGCTAGCGGGGGGAATGAGCAGTTCTTC. Amino acids: CASSLGASGGNEQFF.

This chain connects TRBV25-1 to TRBJ2-5, with a weak D call TRBD1 (6 bases). In germline, CDR1 is MGHDK, CDR2 SYGVNS. V lost 4 bases and J lost 3, with 12 bases in between. The CDR3 is 14 residues long. CDR3 in DNA: TGTGCCAGCAGTGCGCACAGGGAGAAAGAGACCCAGTACTTC. This encodes CASSAHREKETQYF.

This clonotype was seen ten or more times. A read error is likely, as this CDR3 ends without the conserved phenylalanine or tryptophan. The DNA is left out, because the CDR3 cannot be placed on it with certainty; the CDR3 is given as TCRdb lists it. The chain is built from TRBV9 and TRBJ1-2; the table's D call, TRBD1, has no DNA check behind it. With termini counted, the CDR3 has 13 amino acids. Per the germline V gene, CDR1 is SGDLS and CDR2 is YYNGEE. This CDR3 is CASSVRGQEEYYE.

The chain is built from TRBV5-5 and TRBJ2-2; D unclear. CDR3 length equals 13 residues. Germline CDR1 SGHKS, CDR2 YYEKEE (reference sequence). V shed 4 bases and J shed 7 bases, with 11 bases lying between them. The CDR3 DNA follows: TGTGCCAGCAGCCACCCTGGTGACGGGGAGCTGTTTTTT. Amino acid sequence: CASSHPGDGELFF. The full variable domain, in which reference TRBV5-5 and TRBJ2-2 provide the parts outside the CDR3, is DAGVTQSPTHLIKTRGQQVTLRCSPISGHKSVSWYQQVLGQGPQFIFQYYEKEERGRGNFPDRFSARQFPNYSSELNVNALLLGDSALYLCASSHPGDGELFFGEGSRLTVL.